Presented here are 29 T cell receptor beta chains from one specimen sequenced in a study of cytomegalovirus exposure and HLA in healthy donors. Primers for the PCR totalled 60 Vbeta and 13 Jbeta. TCRdb's copy holds only in-frame clones and misses some; the assay was immunoSEQ multiplex PCR. The profile covers 150,000 to 200,000 clones, with roughly 77% appearing a single time and 2.5% taken by the ten largest. Sequenced input: PBMCs. The receptors were gathered from a woman in her thirties in good health and CMV-seropositive.

The gene calls are TRBV6-5 and TRBJ2-1; D is unclear. V gave up 2 bases and J gave up 10 bases, with 6 bases separating them. Germline values: CDR1 MNHEY, CDR2 SVGAGI. CDR3 length: 11 amino acids. The CDR3 spells CASSYDGEQFF. CDR3 DNA: TGTGCCAGCAGTTACGACGGGGAGCAGTTCTTC.

The CDR3 DNA reads as TGTGCCAGCAGGGATTCAGGGGGATCCGATGAGCAGTTCTTC. It yields the protein CASRDSGGSDEQFF. The chain combines TRBV7-2 with TRBJ2-1; 7 bases fit TRBD1. This CDR3 contains 14 residues. The junction had 10 bases not matched to a gene; V was cut back by 6 bases and J by 8 bases. Germline CDR1 reads SGHTA; CDR2 reads FQGNSA. The full variable domain, completed using reference TRBV7-2 and TRBJ2-1, is GAGVSQSPSNKVTEKGKDVELRCDPISGHTALYWYRQSLGQGLEFLIYFQGNSAPDKSGLPSDRFSAERTGGSVSTLTIQRTQQEDSAVYLCASRDSGGSDEQFFGPGTRLTVL.

The chain has TRBV9 and TRBJ2-5; 7 nucleotides line up with TRBD2. The J call may be faulty, since TRBJ2-7 better matches the DNA end. The CDR3 is 16 amino acids. The germline CDR1 and CDR2 sequences are SGDLS and YYNGEE. CDR3 sequence: CASSVGGSGPPYEQYF. CDR3 DNA sequence: TGTGCCAGCAGCGTAGGAGGTAGCGGGCCCCCCTACGAGCAGTACTTC.

CDR3 region: CASSPLSGAGELFF. For the CDR3, the DNA is TGTGCCAGCTCACCACTGTCGGGAGCCGGGGAGCTGTTTTTT. The chain couples TRBV18 to TRBJ2-2; perhaps TRBD2 as D (6 bases). This CDR3 has 14 residues. V gave up 1 base and J gave up 6 bases, with 9 bases separating them. Germline V gene lookup returns CDR1 KGHSH and CDR2 LQKENI.

This sequence joins TRBV5-1 and TRBJ2-7, with D uncertain. This CDR3 has 13 amino acids. V gave up 2 bases and J gave up 3 bases, with 9 bases separating them. CDR1 and CDR2 (germline): SGHRS, YFSETQ. The CDR3 protein is CASSFSRDYEQYF. Written as DNA, the CDR3 is TGCGCCAGCAGCTTTAGCAGAGACTACGAGCAGTACTTC.

The V call is TRBV5-6, the J call TRBJ2-7; the D gene is possibly TRBD2 (5 bases). V lost 5 bases and J lost 1, with 16 bases in between. Germline CDR1 reads SGHDT; CDR2 reads YYEEEE. The CDR3 extends over 15 amino acids. In nucleotides, the CDR3 is TGTGCCAGCAGTAGTCGAGGGATTTATTCCTACGAGCAGTACTTC. Protein sequence: CASSSRGIYSYEQYF.

This clone was seen a single time. The chain carries TRBV11-3 and TRBJ2-7; TRBD2 matches at 10 bases. CDR1 is SGHNT, CDR2 YENEEA, per germline. The ends lost 2 bases at V and 4 bases at J; junction bases unmatched: 5. The CDR3 extends over 15 amino acids. Here the CDR3 reads CASSLTSGEKYEQYF. CDR3 nucleotide sequence: TGTGCCAGCAGCTTAACTAGCGGGGAGAAATACGAGCAGTACTTC.

The V call is TRBV4-1, the J call TRBJ1-1; 9 nucleotides line up with TRBD1. With 2 bases clipped from V and 5 bases from J, the junction kept 6 bases outside the gene matches. Germline CDR1 and CDR2: MGHRA and YSYEKL. The CDR3 spans 15 residues. CDR3 in DNA: TGCGCCAGCAGCCAACCGACAGGGGGAATGACTGAAGCTTTCTTT. The encoded protein is CASSQPTGGMTEAFF.

CDR3 sequence: CASARQSSSYEQYF. The CDR3 bases are TGCGCCAGCGCGAGGCAGTCGAGCTCCTACGAGCAGTACTTC. The chain employs TRBV5-1 and TRBJ2-7; no firm D call. The CDR3 has 14 residues. Per germline, CDR1 SGHRS and CDR2 YFSETQ. The ends were cut back, 7 bases at V and 0 bases at J, with 14 bases in the middle.

The chain combines TRBV7-6 with TRBJ2-5; perhaps TRBD2 as D (6 bases). V lost 3 bases, J lost 4 bases, and 9 bases lay in between. The CDR3 length is 13 residues. Germline CDR1 reads SGHVS; CDR2 reads FNYEAQ. CDR3 in DNA: TGTGCCAGCAGCTTTTGGGGGGTAGAGACCCAGTACTTC. As protein: CASSFWGVETQYF.

This clone was observed once. The V and J genes are TRBV5-1 and TRBJ2-7; TRBD1 is a possible D gene (7 bases). The CDR3 consists of 13 residues. Germline assignment: CDR1 SGHRS and CDR2 YFSETQ. The V and J ends lost 6 bases and 2 bases respectively, with 12 bases between them. The CDR3 nucleotides read TGCGCCAGCACGGAGGGGGCCACCTACGAGCAGTACTTC. This translates into CASTEGATYEQYF.

The rearrangement joins TRBV5-1 to TRBJ2-3; tentatively, D is TRBD1 (6 bases). The CDR3 has 14 residues. Germline V gene data show CDR1 as SGHRS and CDR2 as YFSETQ. Trimming took 2 bases from V and 4 from J, leaving 11 bases between them. DNA for the CDR3: TGCGCCAGCAGCTTTTCCCCAGGGGCAGATACGCAGTATTTT. It yields the protein CASSFSPGADTQYF.

V is TRBV6-5 and J is TRBJ2-2; no definite D call. The germline V gene has CDR1 MNHEY and CDR2 SVGAGI. This CDR3 comprises 14 residues. With 8 bases removed from V and 1 base from J, the gap between germline ends came to 11 bases. This chain's CDR3 is CASRPSLNTGELFF. The DNA of the CDR3 is TGTGCCAGCCGTCCCTCTCTGAACACCGGGGAGCTGTTTTTT.

The chain couples TRBV15 to TRBJ2-2; 8 bases are a match to TRBD2. This CDR3 region has 17 residues. The germline CDR1 and CDR2 sequences are LNHNV and YYDKDF (reference sequence). Losses at the gene ends were 0 bases for V and 1 base for J; bases not matched to a gene: 4. The CDR3 region has the DNA TGTGCCACCAGCAGAGATCTTGCGGGGGGGAACACCGGGGAGCTGTTTTTT. It codes for CATSRDLAGGNTGELFF.

V usage is TRBV29-1 and J usage is TRBJ1-5; tentatively, D is TRBD1 (6 bases). The CDR3 is 16 residues long. With 4 bases removed from V and 0 bases from J, the gap between germline ends came to 16 bases. CDR1 and CDR2 (germline): SQVTM, ANQGSEA. In DNA form, the CDR3 reads TGCAGCGTTGCCGAAGGGGGACCTTATAGCAATCAGCCCCAGCATTTT. Encoded protein: CSVAEGGPYSNQPQHF.

This clone occurred a few times. The chain recombines TRBV4-1 with TRBJ2-7; D perhaps matches TRBD1 (6 bases). This CDR3 contains 15 residues. V gave up 0 bases and J gave up 0 bases, with 9 bases separating them. Germline assignment: CDR1 MGHRA and CDR2 YSYEKL. This chain's CDR3 is CASSQEGGSSYEQYF. The CDR3 DNA follows: TGCGCCAGCAGCCAAGAAGGGGGATCCTCCTACGAGCAGTACTTC.

The chain combines TRBV4-1 with TRBJ1-5; D may be TRBD1 (6 bases). In germline, CDR1 is MGHRA, CDR2 YSYEKL. V lost 0 bases and J 9 bases, leaving 12 bases between the germline ends. There are 14 residues in the CDR3. The CDR3 region has the DNA TGCGCCAGCAGCCAAGATCGAACAGGGTTGCCCCAGCATTTT. The encoded protein is CASSQDRTGLPQHF.

J is TRBJ1-5 and V is TRBV28; 8 bases map to TRBD1. With 5 bases clipped from V and 0 bases from J, the junction kept 18 bases outside the gene matches. The length of the CDR3 is 20 residues. Germline V lookup: CDR1 MDHEN, CDR2 SYDVKM. CDR3 in DNA: TGTGCCAGCAGTGGCCCCTTAGGGGACAGGACATTCTTTAGCAATCAGCCCCAGCATTTT. This translates into CASSGPLGDRTFFSNQPQHF.

V and J are TRBV2 and TRBJ2-2; 7 bases are a match to TRBD1. Germline trimming cut 2 bases from V and 3 bases from J; bases unmatched to any gene: 3. The CDR3 covers 15 residues. Germline V gives CDR1 SNHLY, CDR2 FYNNEI. The CDR3 nucleotides are TGTGCCAGCAGTGAAAACAGGGGCGACACCGGGGAGCTGTTTTTT. Translation: CASSENRGDTGELFF.

The chain joins TRBV9 to TRBJ2-7; 8 nucleotides line up with TRBD1. Germline values: CDR1 SGDLS, CDR2 YYNGEE. This CDR3 is 18 amino acids long. The J segment lost 3 bases and the V segment lost 5 bases, leaving 19 bases of the junction unmatched. CDR3 protein: CASSRSGGSRTGFYEQYF. CDR3 coding DNA: TGTGCCAGCAGTCGTTCCGGGGGAAGCAGGACAGGGTTCTACGAGCAGTACTTC.

There are a few counts of this clone. CDR3 protein: CASSLDAGGLAKNIQYF. CDR3 DNA sequence: TGCGCCAGCAGCTTGGACGCGGGGGGCCTAGCCAAAAACATTCAGTACTTC. V gene TRBV5-1 combines with J gene TRBJ2-4, with TRBD2 matching 8 bases. CDR3 length: 17 amino acids. J was trimmed by 0 bases and V by 0 bases; bases with no gene match: 5. Germline loops: CDR1 SGHRS, CDR2 YFSETQ.

J is TRBJ2-5 and V is TRBV7-6, with D possibly matching TRBD2 (7 bases). The germline CDR1 and CDR2 sequences are SGHVS and FNYEAQ. The CDR3 is made up of 13 amino acids. Trimming removed 0 bases at V and 6 bases at J, with 8 bases between. DNA of the CDR3: TGTGCCAGCAGCTTAGCGGGGGGGCAGACCCAGTACTTC. Encoded protein: CASSLAGGQTQYF. The complete variable domain, with remaining parts taken from reference TRBV7-6 and TRBJ2-5, reads GAGVSQSPRYKVTKRGQDVALRCDPISGHVSLYWYRQALGQGPEFLTYFNYEAQQDKSGLPNDRFSAERPEGSISTLTIQRTEQRDSAMYRCASSLAGGQTQYFGPGTRLLVL.

This clone came up a few times. The V gene is TRBV11-2, the J gene TRBJ1-2; no clear D gene. Germline CDR1 reads SGHAT; CDR2 reads FQNNGV. The CDR3 length is 15 residues. V was trimmed by 6 bases and J by 5 bases, leaving 19 bases between them. The CDR3 DNA reads TGTGCCAGCAGTTTATCCCCCGGACTCCTTTATGGCTACACCTTC. It is translated as CASSLSPGLLYGYTF.

The gene calls are TRBV21-1 and TRBJ1-1. TRBV21-1 corresponds to a pseudogene. The CDR3 spans 14 residues. The CDR3 loop reads CASSRSNKNTEAFF. The CDR3 DNA reads TGTGCCAGCAGCAGGAGTAACAAAAACACTGAAGCTTTCTTT.

CDR3 sequence: CASSARRGDSGETQYF. CDR3 DNA sequence: TGTGCCAGCAGCGCCCGTAGGGGGGACAGCGGGGAGACCCAGTACTTC. This sequence joins TRBV5-6 and TRBJ2-5, with D perhaps TRBD1 (7 bases). The V gene's germline CDR1 is SGHDT and CDR2 YYEEEE. The germline V and J ends were trimmed by 4 bases and 5 bases, with 21 bases remaining between them. The CDR3 length is 16 residues.

The chain recombines TRBV9 with TRBJ2-3, with TRBD2 identical over 9 bases. The trim removed 0 bases at V and 5 bases at J, leaving 4 bases unmatched. Germline CDR1 is SGDLS and CDR2 is YYNGEE. The CDR3 totals 15 residues. The CDR3 is CASSVAATSGDTQYF. The CDR3 DNA is TGTGCCAGCAGCGTAGCAGCGACTAGCGGAGATACGCAGTATTTT. The whole variable domain, filled in from reference TRBV9 and TRBJ2-3, reads DSGVTQTPKHLITATGQRVTLRCSPRSGDLSVYWYQQSLDQGLQFLIQYYNGEERAKGNILERFSAQQFPDLHSELNLSSLELGDSALYFCASSVAATSGDTQYFGPGTRLTVL.

V and J are TRBV7-9 and TRBJ1-5; D might be TRBD1 (6 bases). This CDR3 is built from 12 residues. Germline V gives CDR1 SEHNR, CDR2 FQNEAQ (reference sequence). The germline V and J ends were trimmed by 4 bases and 7 bases, with 8 bases remaining between them. CDR3 sequence reads: CASSSRGQPQHF. DNA of the CDR3: TGTGCCAGCAGCTCCAGGGGACAGCCCCAGCATTTT.

The chain joins TRBV4-1 to TRBJ1-2; D gene ambiguous. V lost 1 base to trimming and J lost 0 bases, with 9 bases between them. CDR3 length: 15 amino acids. Germline CDR1 reads MGHRA; CDR2 reads YSYEKL. CDR3: CASSQVEVTNYGYTF. The CDR3, as DNA: TGCGCCAGCAGCCAAGTAGAGGTAACTAACTATGGCTACACCTTC.

V is TRBV7-9 and J is TRBJ2-2; TRBD2 aligns across 8 bases. The CDR3 extends over 17 amino acids. Germline loops: CDR1 SEHNR, CDR2 FQNEAQ (reference sequence). Unmatched junction bases numbered 7, after V lost 1 base and J lost 3 bases. CDR3 residues: CASSLVVTSEDTGELFF. The CDR3 DNA sequence: TGTGCCAGCAGCTTAGTAGTGACTAGCGAAGACACCGGGGAGCTGTTTTTT.